This TCR beta chain was sequenced in a study of molecular identifiers for immune sequencing clone quantification. Study at large: Within a replicate experiment, RNA obtained from either about 21,000 or 97,000 naive CD8 cells was divided into five aliquots, and four of those aliquots were then sequenced. Study-wide results and limits: Clonotypes surpassing 20 RNA copies contained over 97% of effector molecules, versus under 1% in naive cells. Highly expanded clone sizes could be underestimated by identical TCR molecules sharing a barcode.

This clonotype is labeled as medium-sized. Its antigen is undetermined. One entry per CDR3 protein, called by TCRdb with MiXCR from the PCR reads. The sample holds over 10,000 distinct CDR3 sequences, 15% to 20% seen once. The sequence came from a human donor in good health. Some libraries in this study had Jurkat cell RNA spiked in. The sample was naive CD8+ T cells from blood, with Jurkat cell RNA spiked in. Noted subset: FACS-sorted CD8+CD4-CCR7+CD45RA+ naive T cells.

CDR3 residues: CASSQGPAWNTEAFF. In DNA, the CDR3 is TGTGCCAGCAGCCAAGGGCCAGCTTGGAACACTGAAGCTTTCTTT. The V gene is TRBV14, the J gene TRBJ1-1; D uncertain. Germline V gene sequence: CDR1 SGHDN, CDR2 FVKESK. CDR3 length equals 15 residues. The germline V and J ends were trimmed by 1 base and 1 base, with 10 bases remaining between them.